The entry below describes one T cell receptor beta chain. Its matching antigen is unknown. The sample is drawn from a study of blood T cells in healthy people across ages. For the second PCR, which ran for about 6 to 11 cycles, a sample-barcoded 5' primer and a J-beta primer mix were used. TCRdb called the 5' RACE reads again in MiXCR, with one record for every CDR3 protein. The profile covers about 800,000 distinct CDR3 sequences, with 20% to 30% appearing a single time and approximately 3.7% taken by the ten largest. Per the germline V gene, CDR1 is SNHLY and CDR2 is FYNNEI. The CDR3 is made up of 15 amino acids. General study points: Both naive CD4+ cell counts and diversity were greater in long-lived donors than in aged donors.

The same data also contributed to another study, on T cells of mothers and their children. That publication notes: Six or seven children and their three healthy Caucasian mothers were the donors. Each mother gave over 9.5 million TCR beta CDR3 reads; each child, around 2.8 million. The authors found no persistent microchimeric T cell clones.

The TCR sequence derives from a boy aged 5-17 years in good health. The V gene is TRBV2, the J gene TRBJ2-5; D perhaps matches TRBD1 (6 bases). Matching the DNA end better, TRBJ2-7 makes the J call doubtful. Sequenced: blood. CDR3 coding DNA: TGTGCCAGCAGTCCCTCCGGGACATCTACCTACGAGCAGTACTTC. Residues: CASSPSGTSTYEQYF.